This T cell receptor beta chain was obtained from a study of blood T cell repertoires in COVID-19. Study-level information: The cDNA or gDNA used as material had been derived from T cells, B-cell-depleted T cells, or PBMCs.

The repertoire was sequenced with immunoSEQ multiplex PCR; TCRdb's copy has only in-frame clones and lacks some. The sample includes about 110,000 clones, about 89% of them seen just once. The germline CDR1 and CDR2 sequences are SGHTA and FQGNSA. The CDR3 runs 15 residues. The ends lost 4 bases at V and 4 bases at J; junction bases unmatched: 3. The sequence derives from a man in his forties or fifties with active or convalescent COVID-19. The chain uses TRBV7-2 and TRBJ2-3; 12 bases align to TRBD2. The specimen was peripheral blood. Here the CDR3 reads CASSSGLAGADTQYF. The CDR3 bases are TGTGCCAGCAGCTCGGGACTAGCGGGCGCAGATACGCAGTATTTT.